The text below deals with one T cell receptor beta chain. This sample was taken from a study of T cells expressing NK-cell markers. From the 5' RACE reads, TCRdb lists one entry per CDR3 protein and no DNA. Found here are 250,000 to 300,000 distinct CDR3 sequences; the top ten clones hold around 0.42%. The CDR3 is made up of 16 amino acids. V usage is TRBV12-3 or TRBV12-4 and J usage is TRBJ2-3; absent DNA, TCRdb's TRBD2 call cannot be checked. What was sequenced was blood T cells: a sorted CD56 or NKG2C T cell subset, CD4+ or CD8+ T cells, or bulk PBMC T cells (not recorded which). The source of this sequence is a man aged 18 to 35 in good health. The CDR3 loop reads CASSLPLTSGPGTQYF.